This TCR beta chain is from a study of cytomegalovirus exposure and HLA in healthy donors. Study context: The study placed around 80% of its approximately 380 genotyped donors in the Caucasian-associated ancestry cluster.

On this clone itself: Its antigen is as yet unknown.

This PCR relied on a set of 60 Vbeta primers and 13 Jbeta primers. Measured with immunoSEQ multiplex PCR; TCRdb has only the in-frame clones, and not every one. Among 200,000 or so clones listed, 70% to 85% were seen once. Study outcomes and limitations: The study recorded 160 or so TCR beta chains that were cytomegalovirus-associated. A later analysis found TCR association rates differed by HLA locus, highest for DRB1 and lowest for HLA-C.

Sequenced: PBMCs. This TCR came from a boy aged 2-15 years in good health and CMV-seronegative.

The CDR3 sequence: CASSLRQGWIGGAFF. CDR3 DNA: TGTGCCAGCAGTTTACGACAGGGGTGGATAGGTGGAGCTTTCTTT. This rearrangement joins TRBV6-5 to TRBJ1-1; 8 bases fit TRBD1. The V gene end was trimmed by 4 bases and the J gene end by 10 bases; junction bases not matched to a gene: 14. The CDR3 is made up of 15 amino acids. Germline V CDR1 and CDR2: MNHEY, SVGAGI.